Below are 2 T cell receptor beta chains sequenced from a single sample in a study of blood T cell repertoires in COVID-19. Libraries were prepared by immunoSEQ multiplex PCR; TCRdb keeps only in-frame clonotypes and omits some of them. The table shows approximately 46,000 clones, with approximately 86% occurring only once. Sequencing input: peripheral blood. The receptor source for this set is a man in his sixties with active or convalescent COVID-19.

The genes are TRBV7-9 and TRBJ2-5; 8 bases are shared with TRBD1. This CDR3 comprises 14 residues. Germline V CDR1 and CDR2: SEHNR, FQNEAQ (reference sequence). The V gene end was trimmed by 1 base and the J gene end by 5 bases; junction bases not matched to a gene: 3. The CDR3 is CASSLGAGGETQYF. For the CDR3, the DNA is TGTGCCAGCAGCTTAGGGGCAGGGGGCGAGACCCAGTACTTC.

Relative to its sample, this clone is medium-sized (0.01 to 0.1%). The V and J genes are TRBV18 and TRBJ1-6, with unresolved D. Germline V gene data show CDR1 as KGHSH and CDR2 as LQKENI. This CDR3 comprises 14 residues. The V end lost 2 bases, the J end lost 8 bases, and 10 bases lay between the germline ends. The DNA for the CDR3 is TGTGCCAGCTCACCAGAGGGTAGTGATTCACCCCTCCACTTT. It yields the protein CASSPEGSDSPLHF.